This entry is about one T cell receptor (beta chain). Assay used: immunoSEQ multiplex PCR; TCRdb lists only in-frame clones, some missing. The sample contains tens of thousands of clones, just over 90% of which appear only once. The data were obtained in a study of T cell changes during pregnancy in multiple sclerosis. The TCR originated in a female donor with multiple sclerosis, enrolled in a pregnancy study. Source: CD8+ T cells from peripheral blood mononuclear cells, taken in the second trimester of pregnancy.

Written as DNA, the CDR3 is TGTGCCAGCAGCCCCCCGGGAGGAGCGGAAGGAGCTTTCTTT. It is translated as CASSPPGGAEGAFF. The chain uses TRBV7-6 and TRBJ1-1, with D uncertain. V was cut by 5 bases and J by 10 bases, with 20 bases left in between. Germline assignment: CDR1 SGHVS and CDR2 FNYEAQ. The CDR3 covers 14 residues. Using reference TRBV7-6 and TRBJ1-1 for the parts outside the CDR3, the full variable domain is GAGVSQSPRYKVTKRGQDVALRCDPISGHVSLYWYRQALGQGPEFLTYFNYEAQQDKSGLPNDRFSAERPEGSISTLTIQRTEQRDSAMYRCASSPPGGAEGAFFGQGTRLTVV.